This is a list of T cell receptor beta chains from one sample in a study of brain T cells in children with intractable seizures. Here immunoSEQ multiplex PCR was the method, and the copy in TCRdb shows in-frame clones only, minus some. This table holds about 340,000 clones, about 94% found once. Sequences were derived from peripheral blood, sampled 5 to 6 months after surgery. The receptors here all came from a boy under two years old with tuberous sclerosis and intractable seizures. Both conserved end residues are part of each CDR3. The order of the fields is D gene, V gene, clone size, J gene, CDR3 DNA, CDR3 protein. A D gene is named only where the DNA matches it firmly. Only some rows state a clone size, as once, few, many or a class for expanded clones.

D: TRBD1
V: TRBV6-5
size: NA
J: TRBJ1-3
DNA: TGTGCCAGCAGTTACTCACAGGGGGCCGGAAACACCATATATTTT
CDR3: CASSYSQGAGNTIYF

D: NA
V: TRBV5-1
size: NA
J: TRBJ2-1
DNA: TGCGCCAGCAGCTTGGCCGGGCCCAATGAGCAGTTCTTC
CDR3: CASSLAGPNEQFF

D: NA
V: TRBV6-4
size: NA
J: TRBJ1-1
DNA: TGTGCCAGCAGCCCGGGACCTTTGAACACTGAAGCTTTCTTT
CDR3: CASSPGPLNTEAFF

D: NA
V: TRBV6-5
size: NA
J: TRBJ1-5
DNA: TGTGCCAGCAGTTACGGGGGGCAGGGGCAGCCCCAGCATTTT
CDR3: CASSYGGQGQPQHF

D: TRBD2
V: TRBV9
size: NA
J: TRBJ2-5
DNA: TGTGCCCGGGACGGGGGGATGGAGACCCAGTACTTC
CDR3: CARDGGMETQYF

D: NA
V: TRBV30
size: NA
J: TRBJ1-2
DNA: TGTGCCTGGACAAGCTGGGCTGGGATCAACTATGGCTACACCTTC
CDR3: CAWTSWAGINYGYTF

D: NA
V: TRBV7-6
size: NA
J: TRBJ1-6
DNA: TGTGCCAGCAGCTTAGTACAGAACTATAATTCACCCCTCCACTTT
CDR3: CASSLVQNYNSPLHF

D: NA
V: TRBV12-3/TRBV12-4
size: once
J: TRBJ1-1
DNA: TGTGCCAGCACCCTACAGGGAAGATCAGCTTTCTTT
CDR3: CASTLQGRSAFF

D: TRBD1
V: TRBV7-8
size: NA
J: TRBJ2-7
DNA: TGTGCCAGCAGCCATGACAGGGTACCCTACGAGCAGTACTTC
CDR3: CASSHDRVPYEQYF

D: NA
V: TRBV6-5
size: NA
J: TRBJ1-2
DNA: TGTGCCAGTAGAAAATTGGGGAGATATGGCTACACCTTC
CDR3: CASRKLGRYGYTF

D: TRBD1
V: TRBV10-1
size: NA
J: TRBJ2-2
DNA: TGCGCCAGCAGAACCGGCGACAGGGGGCTTGGGTCGAACACCGGGGAGCTGTTTTTT
CDR3: CASRTGDRGLGSNTGELFF

D: TRBD1
V: TRBV9
size: NA
J: TRBJ1-1
DNA: TGTGCCAGCAGCGTAGCGGGACAGCTGAACACTGAAGCTTTCTTT
CDR3: CASSVAGQLNTEAFF

D: NA
V: TRBV4-1
size: NA
J: TRBJ2-5
DNA: TGCGCCAGCAGCCTCCTGACCGGAGAGACCCAGTACTTC
CDR3: CASSLLTGETQYF

D: TRBD2
V: TRBV27
size: NA
J: TRBJ2-5
DNA: TGTGCCAGCAGACAAATAGGGACTAGCGGGGAGACCCAGTACTTC
CDR3: CASRQIGTSGETQYF

D: NA
V: TRBV19
size: NA
J: TRBJ2-7
DNA: TGTGCCAGTAGTCCCGGCCGGCCCTACGAGCAGTACTTC
CDR3: CASSPGRPYEQYF

D: NA
V: TRBV12-5
size: NA
J: TRBJ2-3
DNA: TGTGCTAGTGGCCCGCAGGGGCCGAGCACAGATACGCAGTATTTT
CDR3: CASGPQGPSTDTQYF

D: NA
V: TRBV2
size: NA
J: TRBJ2-1
DNA: TGTGCCAGCAGTGAAGTTCAACTGGGCAATGAGCAGTTCTTC
CDR3: CASSEVQLGNEQFF

D: NA
V: TRBV9
size: NA
J: TRBJ1-5
DNA: TGTGCCAGCAGCGTAGGGACAGATAGGCAGCCCCAGCATTTT
CDR3: CASSVGTDRQPQHF

D: TRBD1
V: TRBV27
size: NA
J: TRBJ1-2
DNA: TGTGCCAGCAGTCTCACCCAGGGGGCTGGCTACACCTTC
CDR3: CASSLTQGAGYTF

D: NA
V: TRBV5-4
size: NA
J: TRBJ1-2
DNA: TGTGCCAGCAGCTGGCTACAGGGTAACGGAGGCTACACCTTC
CDR3: CASSWLQGNGGYTF

D: TRBD2
V: TRBV27
size: NA
J: TRBJ2-1
DNA: TGTGCCAGCAGTCTAAGGGGGGCGGGAGGGCGGTACAATGAGCAGTTCTTC
CDR3: CASSLRGAGGRYNEQFF

D: NA
V: TRBV6-2/TRBV6-3
size: NA
J: TRBJ1-1
DNA: TGTGCCAGCAGTTACTCCCGGTCAGACAGATTCGGCACTGAAGCTTTCTTT
CDR3: CASSYSRSDRFGTEAFF

D: TRBD2
V: TRBV30
size: once
J: TRBJ2-1
DNA: TGTGCCTGGAGTGTAGGACTAGCGGCATCAAACTCCTACAATGAGCAGTTCTTC
CDR3: CAWSVGLAASNSYNEQFF

D: TRBD1
V: TRBV3-1/TRBV3-2
size: NA
J: TRBJ1-2
DNA: TGTGCCAGCAGCCAATTGGGGACAGGCCACTATGGCTACACCTTC
CDR3: CASSQLGTGHYGYTF

D: NA
V: TRBV28
size: NA
J: TRBJ1-2
DNA: TGTGCCAGCCACACCCCGAGCCAACAGGGCTGGGGCTACACCTTC
CDR3: CASHTPSQQGWGYTF

D: NA
V: TRBV6-6
size: NA
J: TRBJ1-1
DNA: TGTGCCAGCAGGACGAACGGGGGAAACACTGAAGCTTTCTTT
CDR3: CASRTNGGNTEAFF

D: NA
V: TRBV6-5
size: NA
J: TRBJ2-5
DNA: TGTGCCAGCAGTCAACGCTTAACTTACCAAGAGACCCAGTACTTC
CDR3: CASSQRLTYQETQYF

D: NA
V: TRBV6-2/TRBV6-3
size: NA
J: TRBJ1-2
DNA: TGTGCCAGCAGTTACCCAGGGTCCCTGTCCTATGGCTACACCTTC
CDR3: CASSYPGSLSYGYTF

D: NA
V: TRBV11-2
size: NA
J: TRBJ1-1
DNA: TGTGCCAGCAGCCGGGCGTCGTGGGGCGAGACTGAAGCTTTCTTT
CDR3: CASSRASWGETEAFF

D: TRBD2
V: TRBV27
size: once
J: TRBJ2-1
DNA: TGTGCCAGCAGTTTACCGGGACTAGCGGGGGGGCTCTACAATGAGCAGTTCTTC
CDR3: CASSLPGLAGGLYNEQFF

D: TRBD1
V: TRBV20-1
size: NA
J: TRBJ1-5
DNA: TGCAGTGCTAGTCCTGGACAGGGCAATCAGCCCCAGCATTTT
CDR3: CSASPGQGNQPQHF

D: NA
V: TRBV12-3/TRBV12-4
size: NA
J: TRBJ1-2
DNA: TGTGCCAGCAGTTTAGGCAGGGACCATGGCTACACCTTC
CDR3: CASSLGRDHGYTF

D: NA
V: TRBV6-5
size: NA
J: TRBJ1-1
DNA: TGTGCCAGCAGTTACCCAGGGAGGGAAGCTTTCTTT
CDR3: CASSYPGREAFF

D: TRBD2
V: TRBV9
size: NA
J: TRBJ2-2
DNA: TGTGCCAGCAGCCCCCGAGGTAGCGGGAGCACCGGGGAGCTGTTTTTT
CDR3: CASSPRGSGSTGELFF

D: NA
V: TRBV5-1
size: NA
J: TRBJ1-1
DNA: TGCGCCAGCAGCTGGGACTTCAACACTGAAGCTTTCTTT
CDR3: CASSWDFNTEAFF